The clone carrying this T cell receptor beta chain was counted ten times or more. The target antigen is unknown. Germline V lookup: CDR1 SEHNR, CDR2 FQNEAQ (reference sequence). The V segment lost 7 bases and the J segment 3 bases; nucleotides outside the gene matches: 7. The CDR3 runs to 14 residues. The data were taken from a study of read filtering for tumor transcriptome and immune sequencing. Turning to the study itself: Revised staging placed about 8 patients in R-ISS I, about 17 in II, about 7 in III. DNase treatment preceded whole-transcriptome library preparation.

The library was built from roughly 400 ng RNA with molecular barcoded adaptors for alpha/delta and beta/gamma chains. TCRdb called the reads again in MiXCR, with one record for every CDR3 protein. The sample includes some 40,000 distinct CDR3 sequences, approximately 15% of them seen just once. Whole-study findings and limits: In IR-seq, single-read clonotypes were 70% to 85% of clonotypes but around 4% of reads.

The source of this sequence is a donor aged 40 or over with multiple myeloma. The rearrangement joins TRBV7-9 to TRBJ2-5; 8 bases are shared with TRBD2. Source material: a population of CD138-negative cells sorted from bone marrow. CDR3 sequence (DNA): TGTGCCAGCACCATCGCGGGGGGCAAAGAGACCCAGTACTTC. Protein sequence: CASTIAGGKETQYF. Supplemented by reference TRBV7-9 and TRBJ2-5, the full variable domain reads DTGVSQNPRHKITKRGQNVTFRCDPISEHNRLYWYRQTLGQGPEFLTYFQNEAQLEKSRLLSDRFSAERPKGSFSTLEIQRTEQGDSAMYLCASTIAGGKETQYFGPGTRLLVL.